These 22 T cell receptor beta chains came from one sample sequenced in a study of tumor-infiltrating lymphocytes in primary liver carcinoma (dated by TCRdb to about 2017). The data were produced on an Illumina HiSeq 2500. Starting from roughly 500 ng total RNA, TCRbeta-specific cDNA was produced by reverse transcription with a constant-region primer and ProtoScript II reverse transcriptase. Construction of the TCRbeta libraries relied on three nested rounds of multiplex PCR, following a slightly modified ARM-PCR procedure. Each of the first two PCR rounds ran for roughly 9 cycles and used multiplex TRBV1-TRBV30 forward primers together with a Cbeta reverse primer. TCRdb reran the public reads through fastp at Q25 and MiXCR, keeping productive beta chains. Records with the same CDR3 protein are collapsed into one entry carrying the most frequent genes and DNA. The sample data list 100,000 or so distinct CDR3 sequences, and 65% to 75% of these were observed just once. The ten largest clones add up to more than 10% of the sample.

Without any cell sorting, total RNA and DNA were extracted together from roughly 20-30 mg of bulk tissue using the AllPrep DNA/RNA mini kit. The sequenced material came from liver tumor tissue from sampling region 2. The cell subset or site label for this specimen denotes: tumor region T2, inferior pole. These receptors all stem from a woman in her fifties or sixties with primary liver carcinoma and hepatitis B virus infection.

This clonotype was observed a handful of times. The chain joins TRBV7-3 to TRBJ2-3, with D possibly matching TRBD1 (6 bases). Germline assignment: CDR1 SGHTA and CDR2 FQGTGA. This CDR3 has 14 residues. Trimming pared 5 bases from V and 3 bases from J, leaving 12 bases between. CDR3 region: CASSQGPVTDTQYF. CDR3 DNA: TGTGCCAGCAGCCAGGGGCCAGTGACAGATACGCAGTATTTT.

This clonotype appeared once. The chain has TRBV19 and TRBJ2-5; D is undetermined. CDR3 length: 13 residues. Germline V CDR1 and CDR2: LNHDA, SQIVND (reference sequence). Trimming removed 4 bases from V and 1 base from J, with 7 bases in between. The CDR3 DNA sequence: TGTGCCAGTAGTAGCAGGCCCCAAGAGACCCAGTACTTC. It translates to CASSSRPQETQYF.

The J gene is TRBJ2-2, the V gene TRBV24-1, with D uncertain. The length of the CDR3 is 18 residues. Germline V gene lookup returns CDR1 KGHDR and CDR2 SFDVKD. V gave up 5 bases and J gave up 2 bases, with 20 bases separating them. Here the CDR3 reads CATSAKPRSLFNTGELFF. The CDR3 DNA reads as TGTGCCACCAGTGCCAAACCTCGGTCACTATTTAACACCGGGGAGCTGTTTTTT.

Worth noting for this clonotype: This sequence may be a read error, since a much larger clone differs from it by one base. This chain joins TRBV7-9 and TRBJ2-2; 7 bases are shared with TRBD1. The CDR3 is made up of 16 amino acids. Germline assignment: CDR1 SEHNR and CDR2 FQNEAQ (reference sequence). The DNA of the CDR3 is TGTGCCAGCAGCTCCCCAGGGGGTCTAAACACCCGGGAGCTGTTTTTT. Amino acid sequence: CASSSPGGLNTRELFF.

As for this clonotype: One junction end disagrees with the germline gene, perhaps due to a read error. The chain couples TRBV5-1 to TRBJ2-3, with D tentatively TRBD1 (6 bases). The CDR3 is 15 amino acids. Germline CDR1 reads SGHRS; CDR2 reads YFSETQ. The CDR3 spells CASSFWTDNTDTQYF. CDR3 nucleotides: TGCGCCAGTAGCTTCTGGACAGACAACACAGATACGCAGTATTTT.

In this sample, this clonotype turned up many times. DNA for the CDR3: TGTGCCAGCATCGGGACAGGGGAGCTGTTTTTT. Translated, it gives CASIGTGELFF. The J gene is TRBJ2-2, the V gene TRBV6-1, with D perhaps TRBD1 (6 bases). The CDR3 has 11 residues. Per the germline V gene, CDR1 is MNHNS and CDR2 is SASEGT. Trimming took off 7 bases at V and 8 bases at J, with 8 bases between the two ends.

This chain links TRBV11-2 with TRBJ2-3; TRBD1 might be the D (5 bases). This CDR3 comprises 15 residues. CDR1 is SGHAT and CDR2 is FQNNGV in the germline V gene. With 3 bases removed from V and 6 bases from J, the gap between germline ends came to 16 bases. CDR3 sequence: CASSFGVGHTDTQYF. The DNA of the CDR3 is TGTGCCAGCAGCTTCGGAGTAGGACACACCGATACGCAGTATTTT.

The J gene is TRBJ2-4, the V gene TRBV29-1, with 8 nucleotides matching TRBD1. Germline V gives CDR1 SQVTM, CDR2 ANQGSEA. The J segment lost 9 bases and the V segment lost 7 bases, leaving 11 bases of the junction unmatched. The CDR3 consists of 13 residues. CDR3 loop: CSAAWTGQSIQYF. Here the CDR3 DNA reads TGCAGCGCTGCCTGGACAGGGCAGAGCATTCAGTACTTC. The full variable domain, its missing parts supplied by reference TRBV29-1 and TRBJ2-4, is SAVISQKPSRDICQRGTSLTIQCQVDSQVTMMFWYRQQPGQSLTLIATANQGSEATYESGFVIDKFPISRPNLTFSTLTVSNMSPEDSSIYLCSAAWTGQSIQYFGAGTRLSVL.

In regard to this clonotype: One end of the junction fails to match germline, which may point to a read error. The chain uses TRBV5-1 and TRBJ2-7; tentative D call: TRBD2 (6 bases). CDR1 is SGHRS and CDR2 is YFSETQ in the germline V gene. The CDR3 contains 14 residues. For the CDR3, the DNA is TGCGCCAGCAGTTTGGCGGGGCTCCCCTACGAGCAGTACTTC. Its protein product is CASSLAGLPYEQYF.

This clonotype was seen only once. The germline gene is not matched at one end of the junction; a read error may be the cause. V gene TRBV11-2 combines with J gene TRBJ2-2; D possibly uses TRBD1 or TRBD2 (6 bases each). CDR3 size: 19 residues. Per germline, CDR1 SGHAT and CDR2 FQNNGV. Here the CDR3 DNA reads TGTGTCAGCAGCTTTTATGGGGCGGGTGGGGGGCGCAACACCGGGGAGTTGTTTTTT. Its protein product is CVSSFYGAGGGRNTGELFF.

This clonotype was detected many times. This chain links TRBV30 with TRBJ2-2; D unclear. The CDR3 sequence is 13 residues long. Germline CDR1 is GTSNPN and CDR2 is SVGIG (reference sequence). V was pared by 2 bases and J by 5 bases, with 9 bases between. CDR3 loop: CAWSPSETGELFF. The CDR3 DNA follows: TGTGCCTGGAGTCCCTCAGAGACCGGGGAGCTGTTTTTT.

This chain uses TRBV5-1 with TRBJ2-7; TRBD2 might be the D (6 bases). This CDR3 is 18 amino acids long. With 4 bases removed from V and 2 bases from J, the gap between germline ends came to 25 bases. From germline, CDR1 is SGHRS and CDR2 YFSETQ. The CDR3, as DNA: TGCGCCAGCAGCCCCAGGGCCGGGACTGGCGGGTGGGCCTACGAGCAGTACTTC. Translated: CASSPRAGTGGWAYEQYF.

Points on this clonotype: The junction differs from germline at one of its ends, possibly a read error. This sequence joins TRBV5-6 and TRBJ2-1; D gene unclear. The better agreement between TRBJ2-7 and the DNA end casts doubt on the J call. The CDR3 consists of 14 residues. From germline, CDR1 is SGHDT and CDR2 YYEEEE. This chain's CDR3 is CASILSHSYNEQYF. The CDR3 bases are TGTGCCAGCATCTTGAGTCACTCCTACAATGAGCAGTACTTC.

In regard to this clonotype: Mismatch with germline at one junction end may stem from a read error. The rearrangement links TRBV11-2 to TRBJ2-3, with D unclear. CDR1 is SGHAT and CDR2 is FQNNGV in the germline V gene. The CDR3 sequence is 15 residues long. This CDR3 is CANSFVLRRTDTQYF. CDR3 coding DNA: TGTGCCAACAGCTTCGTACTAAGACGCACAGATACGCAGTATTTT.

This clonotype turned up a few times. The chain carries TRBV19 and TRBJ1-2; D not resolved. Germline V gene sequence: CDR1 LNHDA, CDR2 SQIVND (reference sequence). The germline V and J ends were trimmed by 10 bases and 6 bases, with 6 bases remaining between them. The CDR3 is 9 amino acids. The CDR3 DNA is TGTGCCACCCTCGATGGCTACACCTTC. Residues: CATLDGYTF.

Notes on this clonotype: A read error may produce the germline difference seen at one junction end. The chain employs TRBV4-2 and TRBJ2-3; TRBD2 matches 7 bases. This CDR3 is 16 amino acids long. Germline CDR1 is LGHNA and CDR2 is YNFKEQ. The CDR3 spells CASSQAQGRGTDMQYF. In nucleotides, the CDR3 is TGTGCTAGCAGCCAAGCCCAAGGGAGGGGCACAGATATGCAGTATTTT.

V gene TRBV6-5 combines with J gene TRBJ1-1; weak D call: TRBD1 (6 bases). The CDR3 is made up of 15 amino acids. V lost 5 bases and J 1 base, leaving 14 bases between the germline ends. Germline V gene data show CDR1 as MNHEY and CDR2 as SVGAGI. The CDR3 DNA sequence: TGTGCCAGCAGTACTCAAGGACAGCAGAACACTGAAGCTTTCTTT. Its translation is CASSTQGQQNTEAFF.

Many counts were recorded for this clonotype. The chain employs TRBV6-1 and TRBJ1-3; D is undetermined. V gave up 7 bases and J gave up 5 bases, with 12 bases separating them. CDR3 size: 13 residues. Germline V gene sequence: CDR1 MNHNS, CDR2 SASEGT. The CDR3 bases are TGTGCCAGCATGGAAAGGGCCAGAAACACCATATATTTT. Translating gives CASMERARNTIYF.

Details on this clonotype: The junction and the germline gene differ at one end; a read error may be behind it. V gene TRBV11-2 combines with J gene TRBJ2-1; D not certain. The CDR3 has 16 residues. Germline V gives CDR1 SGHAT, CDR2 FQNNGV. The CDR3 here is CVSSRLNPEVVNKQFF. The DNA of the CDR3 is TGTGTCAGCAGCCGACTGAACCCCGAGGTTGTCAATAAGCAGTTCTTC.

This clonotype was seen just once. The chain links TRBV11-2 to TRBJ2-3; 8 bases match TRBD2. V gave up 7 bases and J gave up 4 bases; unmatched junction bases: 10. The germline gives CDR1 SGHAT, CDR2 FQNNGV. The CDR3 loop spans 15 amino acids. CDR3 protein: CASNPCLAGPDTQYF. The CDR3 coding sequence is TGTGCCAGCAACCCTTGTCTAGCGGGCCCAGATACGCAGTATTTT.

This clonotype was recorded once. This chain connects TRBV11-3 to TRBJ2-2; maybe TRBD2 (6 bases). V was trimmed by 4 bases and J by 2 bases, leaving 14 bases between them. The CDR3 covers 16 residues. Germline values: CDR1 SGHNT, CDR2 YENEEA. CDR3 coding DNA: TGTGCCAGCAGCTCCTCTACACTAGCCAACACCGGGGAGCTGTTTTTT. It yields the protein CASSSSTLANTGELFF.

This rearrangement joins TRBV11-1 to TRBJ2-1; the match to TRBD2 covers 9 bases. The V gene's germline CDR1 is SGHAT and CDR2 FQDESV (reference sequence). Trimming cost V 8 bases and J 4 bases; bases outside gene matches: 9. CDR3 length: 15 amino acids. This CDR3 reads CASGLESGRYNEQFF. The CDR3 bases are TGTGCCAGCGGCCTAGAGAGCGGGAGGTACAATGAGCAGTTCTTC.